These T cell receptor beta chains were read from a single sample in a study of cytotoxic CD8 clonotypes in ibrutinib-treated CLL. Data came from immunoSEQ multiplex PCR; TCRdb stores just in-frame clones and leaves some out. The sample has some 10,000 clones, 79% seen once. The material was PBMCs, obtained at disease progression, from a patient treated with ibrutinib. The receptors originated from a human donor with chronic lymphocytic leukemia. Both conserved end residues are part of each CDR3. D genes are given only for firm matches. Size is stated for part of the rows, as once, few or many counts, or as a class when the clone is expanded.

clone_size j_call v_call d_call cdr3_aa cdr3_nt
. TRBJ2-1 TRBV29-1 . CSVDTHNEQFF TGCAGCGTTGATACCCACAATGAGCAGTTCTTC
once TRBJ1-6 TRBV15 TRBD1 CATSRGPLTGAPRSPLHF TGTGCCACCAGCAGAGGACCCTTGACAGGGGCCCCAAGGTCACCCCTCCACTTT
. TRBJ1-5 TRBV5-8 . CASSLGRGQPQHF TGTGCCAGCAGCTTGGGAAGGGGACAGCCCCAGCATTTT
. TRBJ1-1 TRBV18 . CASSLMGDNPQAFF TGTGCCAGCTCACTGATGGGCGACAACCCGCAAGCTTTCTTT
. TRBJ1-5 TRBV28 . CASTINNQPQHF TGTGCCAGCACAATAAACAATCAGCCCCAGCATTTT
. TRBJ1-3 TRBV28 . CASSFQPPGWAGNTIYF TGTGCCAGCAGTTTTCAACCCCCCGGATGGGCTGGAAACACCATATATTTT
. TRBJ2-1 TRBV9 . CASSAGLPSEQFF TGTGCCAGCAGCGCGGGACTCCCGAGTGAGCAGTTCTTC
. TRBJ2-5 TRBV4-1 . CASSHYLYQETQYF TGCGCCAGCAGCCACTACTTGTACCAAGAGACCCAGTACTTC
. TRBJ2-1 TRBV5-4 . CASSPGSGRNEQFF TGTGCCAGCAGCCCTGGGAGCGGCCGCAATGAGCAGTTCTTC
. TRBJ2-7 TRBV5-1 TRBD1 CASSLAGTGNYEQYF TGCGCCAGCAGCTTGGCCGGGACAGGCAACTACGAGCAGTACTTC
. TRBJ1-2 TRBV13 . CASSLFIGRTYGYTF TGTGCCAGCAGCTTATTCATCGGCAGGACCTATGGCTACACCTTC
. TRBJ2-1 TRBV5-1 . CASSLGGGTNHYNEQFF TGCGCCAGCAGCTTGGGTGGCGGGACGAACCACTACAATGAGCAGTTCTTC
few TRBJ2-5 TRBV5-4 . CASSLVGRETQYF TGTGCCAGCAGCTTGGTTGGACGAGAGACCCAGTACTTC
. TRBJ2-7 TRBV27 . CASSLFTLGYEQYF TGTGCCAGCAGTTTATTTACCTTGGGATACGAGCAGTACTTC
. TRBJ1-6 TRBV5-1 . CASSLSLPLREGLNSPLHF TGCGCCAGCAGCTTGTCGCTGCCCCTGCGGGAGGGGCTTAATTCACCCCTCCACTTT
. TRBJ2-6 TRBV2 TRBD1 CASSEDRGNAGANVLTF TGTGCCAGCAGTGAGGACAGGGGAAATGCTGGGGCCAACGTCCTGACTTTC
. TRBJ2-5 TRBV2 . CSAGHSGVETQYF TGTTCCGCGGGACACTCAGGGGTAGAGACCCAGTACTTC